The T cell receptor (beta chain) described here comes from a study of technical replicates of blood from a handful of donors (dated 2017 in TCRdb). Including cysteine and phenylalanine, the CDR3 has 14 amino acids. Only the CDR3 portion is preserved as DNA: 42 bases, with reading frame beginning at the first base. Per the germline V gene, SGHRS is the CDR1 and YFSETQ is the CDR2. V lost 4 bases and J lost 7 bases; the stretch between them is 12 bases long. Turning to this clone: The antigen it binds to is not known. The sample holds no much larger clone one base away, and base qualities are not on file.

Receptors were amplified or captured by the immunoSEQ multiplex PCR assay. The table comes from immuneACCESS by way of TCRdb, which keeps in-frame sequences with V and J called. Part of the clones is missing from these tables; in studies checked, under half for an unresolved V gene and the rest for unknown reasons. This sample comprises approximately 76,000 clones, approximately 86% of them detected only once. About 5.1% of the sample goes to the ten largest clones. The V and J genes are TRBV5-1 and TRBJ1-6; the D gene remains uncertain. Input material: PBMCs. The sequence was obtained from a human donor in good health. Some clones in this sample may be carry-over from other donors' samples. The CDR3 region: CASSLGPGNSPLHF. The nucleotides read TGCGCCAGCAGCCTCGGGCCGGGGAATTCACCCCTCCACTTT.